This T cell receptor (beta chain) derives from a study of T-cell memory formation after mild COVID-19. Study conclusions and caveats: Certain responding clones were present in pre-infection memory, suggesting participation of cross-reactive memory.

On this clonotype itself: The target antigen is unknown.

TCRdb called the 5' RACE reads again in MiXCR, with one record for every CDR3 protein. Seen here are about 340,000 distinct CDR3 sequences, more than 20% observed once, and the top ten hold 21%. Germline CDR1 reads ENHRY; CDR2 reads SYGVKD. Trimming left V 1 base short and J 5 bases short, with 9 bases between. The CDR3 length is 13 residues. The sequence came from a man between 18 and 35 years old who had mild COVID-19 (a few samples of this study predate the infection). Cell type and time point are not known. The sample comprised PBMCs or a T cell subset sorted from them (not recorded which). This chain connects TRBV10-3 to TRBJ2-7; D call uncertain. CDR3 sequence reads: CAISEYVSDEQYF. The CDR3 coding sequence is TGTGCCATCAGTGAGTATGTGTCTGACGAGCAGTACTTC.